This TCR beta chain derives from a study of regulatory T cells in long-lasting Graves disease. Background on the study: For a period under 3 months, newly diagnosed Graves' patients had taken antithyroid drugs.

Germline V CDR1 and CDR2: LGHDT, YNNKEL (reference sequence). V lost 0 bases, J lost 2 bases, and 5 bases stayed unmatched. The CDR3 is made up of 16 amino acids. This clonotype occurred many times. As yet, its antigen is unknown. In building TCR beta libraries, iRepertoire HTBI primers were used together with Arm-PCR of CDR3 regions. In TCRdb, the multiplex PCR reads were re-called with MiXCR into one record per CDR3 protein. The sample contains about 380,000 distinct CDR3 sequences, 15% to 18% of which appear only once. As for time point: newly diagnosed GD, antithyroid drugs for less than 3 months. Extracted PBMC RNA gave rise to the TCR library. American Thyroid Association guidelines served as the basis for diagnosing Graves' disease. Findings of the study overall: Accuracy was possibly reduced by small sample size.

The sample in question was peripheral blood mononuclear cells (PBMCs), obtained at new diagnosis, from a patient treated with antithyroid drugs. This chain links TRBV3-1 with TRBJ2-7, with TRBD2 identical over 9 bases. The TCR was taken from a female donor with Graves disease. CDR3 region: CASSQESSGTPYEQYF. The DNA of the CDR3 is TGTGCCAGCAGCCAAGAATCTAGCGGGACGCCCTACGAGCAGTACTTC.